Listed below are T cell receptor beta chains from one sample, sequenced in a study of T cells in localized non-small cell lung cancer. TCRdb's table, derived via immunoSEQ multiplex PCR, lists solely in-frame clones and lacks some. This sample has around 34,000 clones, with 90% to 95% found just once. Here the sequenced sample was peripheral blood, taken before any cancer treatment. Source of these receptors: a female donor older than 55 with stage I lung adenocarcinoma. Each CDR3 is given with its conserved first and last residue. The D gene is left open where the match is weak. The size entry is marked missing in some rows and otherwise reads once, few, many or a size class.

d_call,j_call,clone_size,v_call,cdr3_nt,cdr3_aa
TRBD1,TRBJ2-5,NA,TRBV2,TGTGCCAGCAGTGCTACCGGGACAGCACGGGGAGAGACCCAGTACTTC,CASSATGTARGETQYF
NA,TRBJ2-5,NA,TRBV20-1,TGCAGTGCTAACAGGGAAGAGACCCAGTACTTC,CSANREETQYF
NA,TRBJ1-5,NA,TRBV19,TGTGCCAGTAGTATAACCCCTCCCAATCAGCCCCAGCATTTT,CASSITPPNQPQHF
NA,TRBJ2-6,NA,TRBV7-2,TGTGCCAGCGGGGTTAAACCTGGGGCCAACGTCCTGACTTTC,CASGVKPGANVLTF
NA,TRBJ1-3,NA,TRBV19,TGTGCCAGTACCGCGGCCAGGGTTTACTTCTCTGGAAACACCATATATTTT,CASTAARVYFSGNTIYF
NA,TRBJ1-1,NA,TRBV7-2,TGTGCCAGCAGCCAACAGGGCAACACTGAAGCTTTCTTT,CASSQQGNTEAFF
TRBD1,TRBJ1-2,NA,TRBV14,TGTGCCAGCAGCCAAGCCGGGACAGGGGTTAATGGCTACACCTTC,CASSQAGTGVNGYTF
NA,TRBJ1-2,NA,TRBV27,TGTGCCAGCAGTTCCCCAGGCGCGGTGAACTATGGCTACACCTTC,CASSSPGAVNYGYTF
NA,TRBJ1-4,NA,TRBV4-3,TGCGCCAGCAGCCAAGAATGGGGTGTTAATGAAAAACTGTTTTTT,CASSQEWGVNEKLFF
NA,TRBJ2-7,NA,TRBV19,TGTGCCAGTAGGCCTGGGGCTGGACCCTACGAGCAGTACTTC,CASRPGAGPYEQYF
TRBD1,TRBJ1-2,NA,TRBV4-3,TGCGCCAGCAGCCACCGTGACAGGGCAAATGGCTACACCTTC,CASSHRDRANGYTF
NA,TRBJ1-2,NA,TRBV21-1,TGTGCCAGCAGCAAAGCCGGCGGGAACTATGGCTACACCTTC,CASSKAGGNYGYTF
TRBD2,TRBJ2-3,NA,TRBV10-3,TGTGCCATCAGTGAAGGGTTTAGCGGGAGGACAGATACGCAGTATTTT,CAISEGFSGRTDTQYF
NA,TRBJ1-5,NA,TRBV27,TGTGCCAGCAGTTTATGGGCAGGGGATAGCAATCAGCCCCAGCATTTT,CASSLWAGDSNQPQHF
TRBD2,TRBJ2-1,NA,TRBV10-1,TGCGCCAGCAGTACCGGGACTAGCGGGGACAATGAGCAGTTCTTC,CASSTGTSGDNEQFF
NA,TRBJ1-1,NA,TRBV11-2,TGTGCCAGCAGCTTAGTGGGGGCGACCACTGAAGCTTTCTTT,CASSLVGATTEAFF
NA,TRBJ1-4,NA,TRBV5-1,TGCGCCAGCAGCTTGGACGGACTCTTAGAAAAACTGTTTTTT,CASSLDGLLEKLFF
NA,TRBJ2-1,NA,TRBV7-2,TGTGCCAGCAGCTTAGAGGGTCTAGCCCTCCGTGAGCAGTTCTTC,CASSLEGLALREQFF
TRBD2,TRBJ2-1,NA,TRBV7-9,TGTGCCAGCAGCTTAGGTGGGACTAGGCCCAATGAGCAGTTCTTC,CASSLGGTRPNEQFF
NA,TRBJ2-3,once,TRBV7-2,TGTGCCAGCCGCGATGTGAGCACAGATACGCAGTATTTT,CASRDVSTDTQYF
NA,TRBJ1-1,NA,TRBV29-1,TGCAGCGGCCACCAAAACATGAACACTGAAGCTTTCTTT,CSGHQNMNTEAFF
NA,TRBJ1-1,NA,TRBV4-2,TGTGCCAGCAGCCAGGGGACGGCTGAAGCTTTCTTT,CASSQGTAEAFF
TRBD1,TRBJ1-6,NA,TRBV10-1,TGCGCCAGCAGTGAGTCGCGACAGGGGAATTCACCCCTCCACTTT,CASSESRQGNSPLHF
NA,TRBJ1-2,NA,TRBV27,TGTGCCAGCTGGCGCGGGGGGGGCTATGGCTACACCTTC,CASWRGGGYGYTF
NA,TRBJ2-6,NA,TRBV7-2,TGTGCCAGCAGCTTAGGAGGGGGTAGGTCTGGGGCCAACGTCCTGACTTTC,CASSLGGGRSGANVLTF
NA,TRBJ1-5,NA,TRBV4-1,TGCGCCAGCAGCCAAGATGGGACACCGGATCAGCCCCAGCATTTT,CASSQDGTPDQPQHF
NA,TRBJ2-5,NA,TRBV7-3,TGTGCCAGCAGCTTAACCCGCGGGTGGGAAGAGACCCAGTACTTC,CASSLTRGWEETQYF
NA,TRBJ1-4,NA,TRBV28,TGTGCCAGCAGCACCCAGGGGCTGACCAAGGAAAAACTGTTTTTT,CASSTQGLTKEKLFF
NA,TRBJ1-6,NA,TRBV5-1,TGCGCCAGCAGCCGGAACCGGGACACCAATTCACCCCTCCACTTT,CASSRNRDTNSPLHF
NA,TRBJ1-1,few,TRBV7-9,TGTGCCAGCAGCACCCGCAGGAACACTGAAGCTTTCTTT,CASSTRRNTEAFF
NA,TRBJ1-3,NA,TRBV4-1,TGCGCCCCCGAGGACAGACGCTCTGGAAACACCATATATTTT,CAPEDRRSGNTIYF